These 20 T cell receptor beta chains were all obtained from the same sample, sequenced in a study of T cell repertoires in cytomegalovirus infection. MiXCR, run by TCRdb on the reads, gives a single entry per CDR3 protein. The table has about 130,000 distinct CDR3 sequences, 7.5% to 9% seen once; the top ten hold over 9.5%. Sequencing used PBMCs. The receptors derive from a human donor in good health (CMV status not recorded). Some clones in this sample may be carry-over from other donors' samples.

The table lists this clonotype with a few counts. This chain links TRBV28 with TRBJ1-2, with a possible D match to TRBD1 (6 bases). The CDR3 sequence is 14 residues long. V was cut by 7 bases and J by 1 base, with 13 bases left in between. Looked up from germline, CDR1 is MDHEN and CDR2 is SYDVKM. The chain's CDR3 is CASTNQGGNYGYTF. Here the CDR3 DNA reads TGTGCCAGCACTAACCAAGGGGGTAACTATGGCTACACCTTC.

This clonotype was seen repeatedly, ten times or more. The gene calls are TRBV5-1 and TRBJ1-1; TRBD1 matches 8 bases. V gave up 4 bases and J gave up 6 bases; unmatched junction bases: 5. Germline V CDR1 and CDR2: SGHRS, YFSETQ. The CDR3 has 13 residues. The CDR3 DNA reads as TGCGCCAGCAGCATGGCACAGGGGGCTGAAGCTTTCTTT. Translating gives CASSMAQGAEAFF. Supplemented by reference TRBV5-1 and TRBJ1-1, the full variable domain reads KAGVTQTPRYLIKTRGQQVTLSCSPISGHRSVSWYQQTPGQGLQFLFEYFSETQRNKGNFPGRFSGRQFSNSRSEMNVSTLELGDSALYLCASSMAQGAEAFFGQGTRLTVV.

In its sample, this clonotype was seen many times. The CDR3 spells CASSLGGNNYGYTF. The CDR3 DNA reads as TGTGCCAGCAGCTTAGGAGGGAATAACTATGGCTACACCTTC. The chain combines TRBV7-2 with TRBJ1-2, with D hard to call. Germline V lookup: CDR1 SGHTA, CDR2 FQGNSA. V was trimmed by 1 base and J by 1 base, leaving 7 bases between them. The CDR3 has 14 residues.

This clonotype has at least ten counts. The chain links TRBV20-1 to TRBJ2-2; TRBD2 aligns across 11 bases. J gave up 7 bases and V 6 bases, and 13 bases lay outside the gene matches. From germline, CDR1 is DFQATT and CDR2 SNEGSKA (reference sequence). There are 16 residues in the CDR3. The CDR3 loop is CSATKGLADGGGELFF. The CDR3, as DNA: TGCAGTGCCACTAAGGGACTAGCGGACGGGGGCGGGGAGCTGTTTTTT.

This clonotype has a count of ten or more. This chain connects TRBV7-2 to TRBJ2-3; D is ambiguous. The CDR3 loop spans 14 amino acids. V lost 1 base and J 3 bases, leaving 8 bases between the germline ends. Germline CDR1 is SGHTA and CDR2 is FQGNSA. As DNA, the CDR3 is TGTGCCAGCAGCTTAGTGGACCGAACAGATACGCAGTATTTT. Its protein is CASSLVDRTDTQYF.

This clonotype showed up many times. The V gene is TRBV28, the J gene TRBJ2-7, with a tentative D call TRBD2 (6 bases). Germline CDR1 MDHEN, CDR2 SYDVKM. The CDR3 is made up of 14 amino acids. V was trimmed by 1 base and J by 6 bases, leaving 13 bases between them. In nucleotides, the CDR3 is TGTGCCAGCAGTTTATCCGGGGGTGGACTCGAGCAGTACTTC. Translating it yields CASSLSGGGLEQYF.

This clonotype has ten or more counts. This rearrangement joins TRBV6-6 to TRBJ2-2; 7 positions match TRBD1. The junction had 4 bases not matched to a gene; V was cut back by 0 bases and J by 12 bases. Germline loops: CDR1 MNHNY, CDR2 SVGAGI (reference sequence). The CDR3 is 13 residues long. The CDR3 spells CASSYSEQGKLFF. CDR3 nucleotide sequence: TGTGCCAGCAGTTACTCGGAACAGGGGAAGCTGTTTTTT.

This clonotype was observed many times. V is TRBV2 and J is TRBJ2-1; D possibly corresponds to TRBD1 (5 bases). V was cut by 3 bases and J by 11 bases, with 8 bases left in between. Looked up from germline, CDR1 is SNHLY and CDR2 is FYNNEI. The length of the CDR3 is 11 residues. The CDR3 DNA sequence: TGTGCCAGCAGTGATCAGGGCCAGCAGTTCTTC. It translates to CASSDQGQQFF.

In this sample, this clonotype turned up many times. This chain joins TRBV7-9 and TRBJ1-2, with unresolved D. This CDR3 comprises 15 residues. V was pared by 5 bases and J by 6 bases, with 19 bases between. The germline CDR1 and CDR2 sequences are SEHNR and FQNEAQ (reference sequence). This CDR3 is CASSPARAVVDGYTF. The CDR3 DNA reads TGTGCCAGCAGCCCCGCCCGAGCGGTGGTGGATGGCTACACCTTC.

This clonotype showed up just a few times. This rearrangement joins TRBV19 to TRBJ1-5; unclear D gene. Germline values: CDR1 LNHDA, CDR2 SQIVND (reference sequence). The V and J ends lost 3 bases and 7 bases respectively, with 7 bases between them. The CDR3 length is 12 residues. The CDR3 is CASSMWFQPQHF. The CDR3 bases are TGTGCCAGTAGTATGTGGTTCCAGCCCCAGCATTTT.

The chain carries TRBV20-1 and TRBJ2-5, with D uncertain. This CDR3 has 11 residues. The germline gives CDR1 DFQATT, CDR2 SNEGSKA (reference sequence). V shed 6 bases and J shed 5 bases, with 10 bases lying between them. CDR3 protein: CSARPMETQYF. The CDR3 nucleotides read TGCAGTGCCAGACCTATGGAGACCCAGTACTTC.

This clonotype appeared many times. The rearrangement links TRBV5-1 to TRBJ1-3; D ambiguous. This CDR3 spans 14 amino acids. Per the germline V gene, CDR1 is SGHRS and CDR2 is YFSETQ. V was pared by 0 bases and J by 1 base, with 5 bases between. CDR3 sequence reads: CASSLEMSGNTIYF. The CDR3 region has the DNA TGCGCCAGCAGCTTGGAGATGTCTGGAAACACCATATATTTT.

The chain recombines TRBV18 with TRBJ2-3; TRBD1 matches at 7 bases. The CDR3 totals 14 residues. The trim removed 0 bases at V and 4 bases at J, leaving 1 base unmatched. Germline V gives CDR1 KGHSH, CDR2 LQKENI. The CDR3 region has the DNA TGTGCCAGCTCACCACCCCAGGGGGCAGATACGCAGTATTTT. It codes for CASSPPQGADTQYF.

This clonotype was seen ten or more times. The gene calls are TRBV7-2 and TRBJ2-7; D is unclear. V lost 5 bases to trimming and J lost 6 bases, with 8 bases between them. The germline gives CDR1 SGHTA, CDR2 FQGNSA. The CDR3 is made up of 11 amino acids. The CDR3 nucleotides are TGTGCCAGCAGCCGCGGACGCGAGCAGTACTTC. Translated, it gives CASSRGREQYF.

The rearrangement joins TRBV19 to TRBJ1-5; TRBD1 is a possible D gene (5 bases). Deletions cut 6 bases from V and 2 bases from J, with 23 bases between. This CDR3 is built from 18 residues. In germline, CDR1 is LNHDA, CDR2 SQIVND (reference sequence). The CDR3 DNA reads TGTGCCAGTAGCCCCTCGCAGGGTATGGGGAATGGCAATCAGCCCCAGCATTTT. This translates into CASSPSQGMGNGNQPQHF.

This clonotype was seen many times. The rearrangement joins TRBV7-8 to TRBJ1-6, with no clear D. The V end was cut by 4 bases, the J end by 5 bases, with 3 bases between. Germline CDR1 SGHVS, CDR2 FQNEAQ. The length of the CDR3 is 12 residues. DNA of the CDR3: TGTGCCAGCAGCTCTAATAATTCACCCCTCCACTTT. Residues: CASSSNNSPLHF.

The table lists this clonotype with many counts. The V gene is TRBV20-1, the J gene TRBJ1-1; no reliable D call. The CDR3 spans 12 residues. The V gene's germline CDR1 is DFQATT and CDR2 SNEGSKA (reference sequence). The V end was cut by 8 bases, the J end by 3 bases, with 13 bases between. The CDR3 protein is CSLYRDDTEAFF. CDR3 sequence (DNA): TGCAGTCTGTACCGGGATGACACTGAAGCTTTCTTT.

This clonotype was detected many times. This chain connects TRBV19 to TRBJ1-2; D is undetermined. This CDR3 region has 12 residues. V was shortened by 5 bases and J by 3 bases, with 7 bases between the two germline ends. CDR1 is LNHDA and CDR2 is SQIVND in the germline V gene (reference sequence). CDR3 sequence (DNA): TGTGCCAGTAGTTGGCCAGACTATGGCTACACCTTC. This encodes CASSWPDYGYTF.

There are many counts of this clonotype. The chain carries TRBV20-1 and TRBJ2-1; 7 bases agree with TRBD1. The CDR3 length is 17 residues. The J segment lost 2 bases and the V segment lost 1 base, leaving 11 bases of the junction unmatched. Germline CDR1 and CDR2: DFQATT and SNEGSKA (reference sequence). CDR3 region: CSARGILVGTAYNEQFF. CDR3 coding DNA: TGCAGTGCTAGAGGGATTTTAGTTGGGACAGCCTACAATGAGCAGTTCTTC.

This clonotype was counted many times. V usage is TRBV9 and J usage is TRBJ2-7; 16 bases fit TRBD2. Germline loops: CDR1 SGDLS, CDR2 YYNGEE. The CDR3 covers 20 residues. The ends lost 0 bases at V and 0 bases at J; junction bases unmatched: 9. CDR3 nucleotide sequence: TGTGCCAGCAGCGTAGATACCGGGACTAGCGGGAGGGCCAGCTCCTACGAGCAGTACTTC. This codes for CASSVDTGTSGRASSYEQYF.